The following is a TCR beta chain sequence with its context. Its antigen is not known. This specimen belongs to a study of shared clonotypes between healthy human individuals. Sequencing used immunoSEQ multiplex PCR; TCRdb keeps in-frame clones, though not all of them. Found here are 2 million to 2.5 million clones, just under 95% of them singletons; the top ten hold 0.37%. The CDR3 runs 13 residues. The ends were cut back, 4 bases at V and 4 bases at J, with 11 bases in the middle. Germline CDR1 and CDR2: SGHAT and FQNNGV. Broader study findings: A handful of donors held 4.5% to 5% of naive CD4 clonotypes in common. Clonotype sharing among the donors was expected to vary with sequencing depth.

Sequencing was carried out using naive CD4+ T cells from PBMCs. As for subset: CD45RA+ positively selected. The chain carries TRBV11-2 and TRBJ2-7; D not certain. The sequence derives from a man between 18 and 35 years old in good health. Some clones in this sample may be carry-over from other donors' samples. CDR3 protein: CASSYRRFYEQYF. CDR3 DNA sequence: TGTGCCAGCAGCTATAGACGGTTTTACGAGCAGTACTTC.